What follows are 20 T cell receptor beta chains derived from one specimen sequenced in a study of shared clonotypes between healthy human individuals. Data came from immunoSEQ multiplex PCR; TCRdb stores just in-frame clones and leaves some out. The data contain approximately 2,300,000 clones, 85% to 95% of them singletons. The source material was naive CD4+ T cells from PBMCs. As for subset: CD45RA+ positively selected. Source of these receptors: a man aged 18 to 35 in good health. Some clones in this sample may be carry-over from other donors' samples.

V usage is TRBV29-1 and J usage is TRBJ2-1, with 8 bases identical to TRBD2. The germline gives CDR1 SQVTM, CDR2 ANQGSEA. The CDR3 is made up of 13 amino acids. The CDR3 loop reads CSLVSGSLNEQFF. In DNA, the CDR3 is TGCAGTTTGGTGAGCGGGAGCCTCAATGAGCAGTTCTTC.

This chain links TRBV5-6 with TRBJ2-3, with TRBD2 matching 9 bases. J gave up 4 bases and V 4 bases, and 7 bases lay outside the gene matches. CDR1 and CDR2 (germline): SGHDT, YYEEEE. This CDR3 has 15 residues. CDR3 in amino acids: CASSQIAGASDTQYF. In nucleotides, the CDR3 is TGTGCCAGCAGCCAGATAGCGGGAGCCTCAGATACGCAGTATTTT.

This clone has only a few counts. Other DNA sequences in this specimen translate into the identical CDR3. This rearrangement joins TRBV6-5 to TRBJ1-5, with D possibly being TRBD1 (5 bases). Germline V gene data show CDR1 as MNHEY and CDR2 as SVGAGI. Trimming stripped 2 bases from V and 2 bases from J, with 7 bases between. This CDR3 contains 14 residues. CDR3 residues: CASSYARGNQPQHF. CDR3 nucleotide sequence: TGTGCCAGCAGTTACGCCAGGGGCAATCAGCCCCAGCATTTT.

V and J are TRBV28 and TRBJ1-2, with D hard to call. CDR3 length: 13 residues. Germline-derived CDR1 and CDR2 are MDHEN and SYDVKM. V gave up 3 bases and J gave up 4 bases, with 9 bases separating them. The CDR3 is CASSLGILYGYTF. In DNA form, the CDR3 reads TGTGCCAGCAGTTTGGGGATACTCTATGGCTACACCTTC.

The genes are TRBV6-5 and TRBJ1-5; D is unresolved. Germline lookup yields CDR1 MNHEY and CDR2 SVGAGI. The ends were cut back, 2 bases at V and 10 bases at J, with 12 bases in the middle. The CDR3 extends over 13 amino acids. CDR3 nucleotide sequence: TGTGCCAGCAGTTACCGGGAAAAGGGACCCCAGCATTTT. Encoded protein: CASSYREKGPQHF.

The rearrangement links TRBV7-2 to TRBJ1-2, with a weak D call TRBD1 (6 bases). V lost 9 bases to trimming and J lost 2 bases, with 28 bases between them. The CDR3 is 18 amino acids. The germline CDR1 and CDR2 sequences are SGHTA and FQGNSA. The CDR3 protein is CARGGALREEGRNYGYTF. CDR3 nucleotides: TGTGCCAGAGGGGGGGCCTTAAGGGAAGAGGGTCGGAACTATGGCTACACCTTC. Complete variable domain (other parts from reference TRBV7-2 and TRBJ1-2): GAGVSQSPSNKVTEKGKDVELRCDPISGHTALYWYRQSLGQGLEFLIYFQGNSAPDKSGLPSDRFSAERTGGSVSTLTIQRTQQEDSAVYLCARGGALREEGRNYGYTFGSGTRLTVV.

The V gene is TRBV7-6, the J gene TRBJ2-5; perhaps TRBD2 as D (6 bases). Trimming took 4 bases from V and 1 from J, leaving 7 bases between them. This CDR3 contains 13 residues. Germline V gives CDR1 SGHVS, CDR2 FNYEAQ. CDR3 sequence: CASSSGGQETQYF. In DNA form, the CDR3 reads TGTGCCAGCAGCTCCGGGGGCCAAGAGACCCAGTACTTC.

This clone was observed once. The rearrangement uses TRBV6-4 and TRBJ1-5, with 7 nucleotides matching TRBD1. CDR1 MRHNA and CDR2 SNTAGT come from the germline V gene. Trimming cost V 6 bases and J 5 bases; bases outside gene matches: 7. The CDR3 is made up of 14 amino acids. The CDR3 region has the DNA TGTGCCAGCAGCGAACAGGGGAGGGATCAGCCCCAGCATTTT. Translating gives CASSEQGRDQPQHF.

The chain joins TRBV5-6 to TRBJ1-4; D may be TRBD1 (5 bases). The CDR3 extends over 14 amino acids. The ends were cut back, 2 bases at V and 7 bases at J, with 12 bases in the middle. Germline lookup yields CDR1 SGHDT and CDR2 YYEEEE. CDR3 sequence: CASSFRGLSEKLFF. The CDR3 DNA sequence: TGTGCCAGCAGCTTCCGGGGACTGAGTGAAAAACTGTTTTTT.

The genes are TRBV2 and TRBJ2-3, with a weak D call TRBD2 (5 bases). V was clipped by 2 bases and J by 2 bases, with 8 bases between them. The CDR3 runs to 14 residues. CDR1 and CDR2 (germline): SNHLY, FYNNEI. CDR3 nucleotide sequence: TGTGCCAGCAGTGAACTGACTACCACAGATACGCAGTATTTT. As protein: CASSELTTTDTQYF.

The CDR3 DNA reads as TGTGCCAGCAGGGACAGGGGTAATCAGCCCCAGCATTTT. Translating gives CASRDRGNQPQHF. The chain carries TRBV6-1 and TRBJ1-5, with 9 nucleotides matching TRBD1. This CDR3 has 13 amino acids. Germline V lookup: CDR1 MNHNS, CDR2 SASEGT. J lost 4 bases, V lost 6 bases, and 1 base had no gene match.

The chain has TRBV28 and TRBJ1-4; a weak D match, TRBD1 (6 bases). Deletions cut 3 bases from V and 10 bases from J, with 33 bases between. The CDR3 has 20 residues. Germline V CDR1 and CDR2: MDHEN, SYDVKM. DNA of the CDR3: TGTGCCAGCAGTTTCCAATCAACAGGGCACGCGATGAATTACCTGGTAAAACTGTTTTTT. Amino acids: CASSFQSTGHAMNYLVKLFF.

V and J are TRBV7-3 and TRBJ2-7, with D hard to call. The CDR3 consists of 11 residues. Trimming took 7 bases from V and 2 from J, leaving 6 bases between them. Germline lookup yields CDR1 SGHTA and CDR2 FQGTGA. CDR3 coding DNA: TGTGCCAGCACACGGGCCTACGAGCAGTACTTC. It translates to CASTRAYEQYF.

The rearrangement uses TRBV5-1 and TRBJ2-3; TRBD1 aligns across 7 bases. This CDR3 is built from 18 residues. From germline, CDR1 is SGHRS and CDR2 YFSETQ. J was trimmed by 0 bases and V by 2 bases; bases with no gene match: 12. CDR3 in amino acids: CASSFIPGATGSTDTQYF. The CDR3 nucleotides read TGCGCCAGCAGCTTTATCCCAGGGGCGACAGGGAGCACAGATACGCAGTATTTT.

The chain recombines TRBV7-9 with TRBJ2-7, with D hard to call. Germline V gene lookup returns CDR1 SEHNR and CDR2 FQNEAQ (reference sequence). This CDR3 contains 11 residues. Deletions cut 2 bases from V and 5 bases from J, with 4 bases between. The DNA of the CDR3 is TGTGCCAGCAGCTTATTCCACGAGCAGTACTTC. This translates into CASSLFHEQYF.

Only a few counts were recorded for this clone. The rearrangement links TRBV6-1 to TRBJ1-1; 8 bases agree with TRBD1. J gave up 3 bases and V 6 bases, and 3 bases lay outside the gene matches. This CDR3 spans 13 amino acids. Germline CDR1 and CDR2: MNHNS and SASEGT. The DNA of the CDR3 is TGTGCCAGCAGATCACAGGGGGACACTGAAGCTTTCTTT. As protein: CASRSQGDTEAFF.

The chain recombines TRBV5-6 with TRBJ2-7, with unresolved D. The CDR3 runs to 15 residues. V gave up 0 bases and J gave up 3 bases, with 13 bases separating them. Germline CDR1 reads SGHDT; CDR2 reads YYEEEE. CDR3 residues: CASSLAVSQVYEQYF. In DNA, the CDR3 is TGTGCCAGCAGCTTGGCCGTAAGTCAGGTCTACGAGCAGTACTTC.

The chain is built from TRBV5-1 and TRBJ2-7, with D hard to call. The CDR3 extends over 15 amino acids. Germline assignment: CDR1 SGHRS and CDR2 YFSETQ. Deletions cut 1 base from V and 6 bases from J, with 17 bases between. The CDR3 sequence is CASSLIVAEIREQYF. Written as DNA, the CDR3 is TGCGCCAGCAGCTTGATTGTGGCAGAGATACGCGAGCAGTACTTC.

The chain recombines TRBV19 with TRBJ1-1; maybe TRBD1 (5 bases). This CDR3 spans 13 amino acids. Germline CDR1 LNHDA, CDR2 SQIVND (reference sequence). Deletions cut 1 base from V and 7 bases from J, with 10 bases between. The CDR3 region has the DNA TGTGCCAGTAGTATAGTGACAGAACGTGAAGCTTTCTTT. Translated: CASSIVTEREAFF.

The V and J genes are TRBV7-3 and TRBJ2-2; possible D gene TRBD1, 6 bases. The CDR3 loop spans 16 amino acids. Per germline, CDR1 SGHTA and CDR2 FQGTGA. V was trimmed by 4 bases and J by 0 bases, leaving 12 bases between them. The DNA of the CDR3 is TGTGCCAGCAGCTCAACCGGGACAACGAACACCGGGGAGCTGTTTTTT. It codes for CASSSTGTTNTGELFF.